The 25 T cell receptor beta chains below all came from one sample that was sequenced in a study of PD-1 blockade in classical Hodgkin lymphoma. The data were produced by immunoSEQ multiplex PCR, yet TCRdb's version contains in-frame clones alone and is incomplete. Among thousands of clones listed, roughly 84% were seen once. Time point in this sample: newly diagnosed, previously untreated cHL patient sample. Researchers report purifying CD4+ T cells from thawed PBMCs by magnetic negative selection. Sequenced sample: CD4+ T cells from blood. The receptors were gathered from a human donor with classical Hodgkin lymphoma.

The chain employs TRBV19 and TRBJ2-3; D is uncertain. Trimming left V 0 bases short and J 1 base short, with 8 bases between. Germline CDR1 reads LNHDA; CDR2 reads SQIVND (reference sequence). CDR3 length: 15 amino acids. The CDR3 DNA is TGTGCCAGTAGTATAGACGGGCGCCGCACAGATACGCAGTATTTT. Translated: CASSIDGRRTDTQYF. Using reference TRBV19 and TRBJ2-3 for the parts outside the CDR3, the full variable domain is DGGITQSPKYLFRKEGQNVTLSCEQNLNHDAMYWYRQDPGQGLRLIYYSQIVNDFQKGDIAEGYSVSREKKESFPLTVTSAQKNPTAFYLCASSIDGRRTDTQYFGPGTRLTVL.

The chain has TRBV30 and TRBJ1-3; no firm D call. CDR3 length equals 14 residues. The V gene lost 2 bases and the J gene lost 0 bases, with 8 bases spanning the gap. Germline-derived CDR1 and CDR2 are GTSNPN and SVGIG (reference sequence). CDR3 nucleotides: TGTGCCTGGAGTCCCCGCACCTCTGGAAACACCATATATTTT. Its translation is CAWSPRTSGNTIYF.

The chain recombines TRBV7-3 with TRBJ2-5; possible D gene TRBD2, 6 bases. This CDR3 region has 14 residues. The germline V and J ends were trimmed by 6 bases and 5 bases, with 16 bases remaining between them. Germline loops: CDR1 SGHTA, CDR2 FQGTGA. CDR3 sequence (DNA): TGTGCCAGCAGTTCCCTTGGGGGGACGGAGACCCAGTACTTC. Its translation is CASSSLGGTETQYF.

A word on this clone: Other DNA sequences from this sample encode an identical CDR3 as well. The chain couples TRBV27 to TRBJ1-4, with D possibly TRBD1 on 5 matching bases. The germline V gene has CDR1 MNHEY and CDR2 SMNVEV (reference sequence). Trimming removed 4 bases from V and 0 bases from J, with 24 bases in between. The CDR3 is made up of 20 amino acids. The CDR3 bases are TGTGCCAGCAGTTCATCAAACGGGCAGGGTAATTTGGCAACTAATGAAAAACTGTTTTTT. It specifies CASSSSNGQGNLATNEKLFF. The full variable domain, its missing parts supplied by reference TRBV27 and TRBJ1-4, is EAQVTQNPRYLITVTGKKLTVTCSQNMNHEYMSWYRQDPGLGLRQIYYSMNVEVTDKGDVPEGYKVSRKEKRNFPLILESPSPNQTSLYFCASSSSNGQGNLATNEKLFFGSGTQLSVL.

J is TRBJ1-2 and V is TRBV18; D gene ambiguous. V was cut by 1 base and J by 1 base, with 4 bases left in between. The CDR3 has 13 residues. In germline, CDR1 is KGHSH, CDR2 LQKENI. The CDR3 spells CASSPQDNYGYTF. CDR3 nucleotides: TGTGCCAGCTCACCACAAGATAACTATGGCTACACCTTC.

V and J are TRBV6-1 and TRBJ1-5; the D gene is possibly TRBD1 (5 bases). The V gene's germline CDR1 is MNHNS and CDR2 SASEGT. The germline V and J ends were trimmed by 5 bases and 3 bases, with 8 bases remaining between them. This CDR3 is built from 13 residues. CDR3 amino acids: CASSWTTNQPQHF. The DNA for the CDR3 is TGTGCCAGCAGTTGGACAACCAATCAGCCCCAGCATTTT.

The V gene is TRBV6-5, the J gene TRBJ2-7, with 7 positions matching TRBD1. The V gene end was trimmed by 6 bases and the J gene end by 3 bases; junction bases not matched to a gene: 5. Germline V gives CDR1 MNHEY, CDR2 SVGAGI. CDR3 length equals 13 residues. The CDR3 DNA is TGTGCCAGCAGCCAAGACAGGGACTACGAGCAGTACTTC. This codes for CASSQDRDYEQYF.

In this sample, this clone turned up once. This chain connects TRBV19 to TRBJ1-3, with D possibly being TRBD1 (6 bases). CDR3 length: 16 amino acids. The germline V and J ends were trimmed by 7 bases and 1 base, with 17 bases remaining between them. CDR1 LNHDA and CDR2 SQIVND come from the germline V gene (reference sequence). The CDR3 DNA is TGTGCCAGTAAATCAGGAGGGGGATGGTCTGGAAACACCATATATTTT. As protein: CASKSGGGWSGNTIYF.

The chain links TRBV19 to TRBJ1-5; D not resolved. The germline gives CDR1 LNHDA, CDR2 SQIVND (reference sequence). Trimming took off 3 bases at V and 11 bases at J, with 23 bases between the two ends. The CDR3 loop spans 16 amino acids. In DNA form, the CDR3 reads TGTGCCAGTAGTATGGCCCCATTTGAAGGGTTTTCAGCCCAGCATTTT. Protein sequence: CASSMAPFEGFSAQHF.

The chain has TRBV5-1 and TRBJ1-1, with D possibly matching TRBD1 (6 bases). Germline CDR1 and CDR2: SGHRS and YFSETQ. V was trimmed by 3 bases and J by 1 base, leaving 13 bases between them. The CDR3 spans 15 residues. This CDR3 reads CASSSEGVGNTEAFF. The CDR3, as DNA: TGCGCCAGCAGCTCAGAGGGGGTAGGGAACACTGAAGCTTTCTTT.

This chain uses TRBV6-6 with TRBJ1-4; D unclear. Germline V lookup: CDR1 MNHNY, CDR2 SVGAGI (reference sequence). Trimming took off 7 bases at V and 7 bases at J, with 7 bases between the two ends. This CDR3 spans 11 amino acids. CDR3 nucleotide sequence: TGTGCCAGCACCCATAGTGAAAAACTGTTTTTT. It yields the protein CASTHSEKLFF.

The V and J genes are TRBV5-5 and TRBJ1-5, with 10 bases identical to TRBD1. The germline V gene has CDR1 SGHKS and CDR2 YYEKEE (reference sequence). The length of the CDR3 is 14 residues. Unmatched junction bases numbered 6, after V lost 4 bases and J lost 8 bases. The DNA for the CDR3 is TGTGCCAGCAGCCCGACAGGGGGCAGGGAGCCCCAGCATTTT. The encoded protein is CASSPTGGREPQHF. Full variable domain (remainder filled in from reference TRBV5-5 and TRBJ1-5): DAGVTQSPTHLIKTRGQQVTLRCSPISGHKSVSWYQQVLGQGPQFIFQYYEKEERGRGNFPDRFSARQFPNYSSELNVNALLLGDSALYLCASSPTGGREPQHFGDGTRLSIL.

The chain joins TRBV7-2 to TRBJ1-5; D gene unclear. CDR1 is SGHTA, CDR2 FQGNSA, per germline. This CDR3 region has 13 residues. Between the trimmed V and J ends, which lost 1 base and 4 bases, there was a span of 5 bases. In DNA form, the CDR3 reads TGTGCCAGCAGCTTAGAAATGAATCAGCCCCAGCATTTT. It encodes CASSLEMNQPQHF. The complete variable domain, with remaining parts taken from reference TRBV7-2 and TRBJ1-5, reads GAGVSQSPSNKVTEKGKDVELRCDPISGHTALYWYRQSLGQGLEFLIYFQGNSAPDKSGLPSDRFSAERTGGSVSTLTIQRTQQEDSAVYLCASSLEMNQPQHFGDGTRLSIL.

The chain is built from TRBV19 and TRBJ1-1, with 7 bases identical to TRBD1. The trim removed 4 bases at V and 5 bases at J, leaving 4 bases unmatched. The CDR3 consists of 13 residues. CDR1 LNHDA and CDR2 SQIVND come from the germline V gene (reference sequence). The CDR3, as DNA: TGTGCCAGTAGTACCAGGGGGAGGACTGAAGCTTTCTTT. Its protein is CASSTRGRTEAFF.

The rearrangement links TRBV7-3 to TRBJ2-7; D not certain. Germline V gives CDR1 SGHTA, CDR2 FQGTGA. The V end was cut by 8 bases, the J end by 3 bases, with 11 bases between. The CDR3 sequence is 12 residues long. CDR3 region: CASDRFYYEQYF. CDR3 in DNA: TGTGCCAGCGATAGATTCTACTACGAGCAGTACTTC.

The V call is TRBV7-3, the J call TRBJ2-3, with D perhaps TRBD2 (6 bases). Trimming removed 5 bases at V and 2 bases at J, with 14 bases between. The CDR3 contains 15 residues. The germline V gene encodes CDR1 SGHTA and CDR2 FQGTGA. CDR3 loop: CASSPDGTFTDTQYF. CDR3 sequence (DNA): TGTGCCAGCAGCCCAGACGGGACTTTCACAGATACGCAGTATTTT.

This clone appeared a single time. The chain employs TRBV4-1 and TRBJ2-1, with 10 positions matching TRBD2. Germline CDR1 MGHRA, CDR2 YSYEKL. Trimming took 1 base from V and 3 from J; bases not matched to a gene: 9. The CDR3 length is 18 residues. The CDR3 region is CASSQAGRAGGNYNEQFF. DNA for the CDR3: TGCGCCAGCAGCCAAGCCGGGAGAGCGGGAGGGAACTACAATGAGCAGTTCTTC.

This CDR3 reads CASSLVGGTYEQFF. The CDR3 bases are TGTGCCAGCAGCTTGGTTGGGGGAACTTATGAGCAGTTCTTC. The chain is built from TRBV5-5 and TRBJ2-1; D possibly uses TRBD1 or TRBD2 (5 bases each). V was pared by 0 bases and J by 8 bases, with 12 bases between. This CDR3 comprises 14 residues. Per the germline V gene, CDR1 is SGHKS and CDR2 is YYEKEE (reference sequence).

The V call is TRBV5-1, the J call TRBJ2-2; 9 nucleotides agree with TRBD1. With V trimmed by 3 bases and J by 2 bases, 14 bases remained unmatched. The CDR3 has 19 amino acids. Germline CDR1 is SGHRS and CDR2 is YFSETQ. CDR3 DNA sequence: TGCGCCAGCAGCTCTACCCCGGGACAGGGAGCAGGTAACACCGGGGAGCTGTTTTTT. Its protein is CASSSTPGQGAGNTGELFF.

The chain combines TRBV6-6 with TRBJ1-2; the match to TRBD1 covers 9 bases. V was pared by 5 bases and J by 8 bases, with 6 bases of the junction left unmatched. CDR1 is MNHNY and CDR2 is SVGAGI in the germline V gene (reference sequence). This CDR3 is 13 amino acids long. The CDR3 sequence: CASSRDREGGYTF. The DNA of the CDR3 is TGTGCCAGCAGTAGGGACAGGGAAGGGGGCTACACCTTC.

This chain links TRBV18 with TRBJ2-1; D ambiguous. The CDR3 is made up of 14 amino acids. Germline V gives CDR1 KGHSH, CDR2 LQKENI. The germline V and J ends were trimmed by 0 bases and 5 bases, with 8 bases remaining between them. CDR3 region: CASSPPSLHNEQFF. DNA for the CDR3: TGTGCCAGCTCACCACCCAGCCTTCACAATGAGCAGTTCTTC.

This chain uses TRBV30 with TRBJ2-1; 9 bases are shared with TRBD1. V lost 7 bases, J lost 7 bases, and 8 bases stayed unmatched. From germline, CDR1 is GTSNPN and CDR2 SVGIG (reference sequence). CDR3 length: 13 residues. The CDR3 DNA is TGTGCCTTGGGACAGGGAGTGAGAAATGAGCAGTTCTTC. It codes for CALGQGVRNEQFF. Using reference TRBV30 and TRBJ2-1 for the parts outside the CDR3, the full variable domain is SQTIHQWPATLVQPVGSPLSLECTVEGTSNPNLYWYRQAAGRGLQLLFYSVGIGQISSEVPQNLSASRPQDRQFILSSKKLLLSDSGFYLCALGQGVRNEQFFGPGTRLTVL.

With respect to this clone: The junction shows a germline mismatch at one end, possibly a read error. The V gene is TRBV9, the J gene TRBJ1-2; TRBD1 is a possible D gene (5 bases). Per the germline V gene, CDR1 is SGDLS and CDR2 is YYNGEE. The length of the CDR3 is 14 residues. In DNA form, the CDR3 reads TGTGCCGGCAGCGAGACACTCTCGGGGGGTGGCTACACCTTC. This translates into CAGSETLSGGGYTF.

The chain joins TRBV7-9 to TRBJ2-1; D not resolved. The CDR3 contains 14 residues. Deletions cut 5 bases from V and 11 bases from J, with 19 bases between. Germline CDR1 is SEHNR and CDR2 is FQNEAQ (reference sequence). The CDR3 bases are TGTGCCAGCAGCCTTTCGGCCCTTGAAACCCAGCAGTTCTTC. Translation: CASSLSALETQQFF.

The chain combines TRBV6-5 with TRBJ2-1; 10 bases map to TRBD1. V was pared by 6 bases and J by 7 bases, with 9 bases of the junction left unmatched. This CDR3 region has 15 residues. Germline V lookup: CDR1 MNHEY, CDR2 SVGAGI. This CDR3 is CASSSPGTGANEQFF. CDR3 DNA: TGTGCCAGCAGCTCTCCTGGGACAGGGGCGAATGAGCAGTTCTTC.